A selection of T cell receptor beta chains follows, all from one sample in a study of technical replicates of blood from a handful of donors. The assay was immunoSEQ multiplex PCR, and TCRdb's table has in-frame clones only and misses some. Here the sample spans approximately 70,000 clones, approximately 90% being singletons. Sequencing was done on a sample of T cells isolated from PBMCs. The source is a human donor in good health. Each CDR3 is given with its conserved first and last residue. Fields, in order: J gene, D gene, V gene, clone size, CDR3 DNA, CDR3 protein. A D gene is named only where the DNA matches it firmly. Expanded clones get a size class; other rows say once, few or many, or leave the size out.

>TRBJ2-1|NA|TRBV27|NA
TGTGCCGTTAGCCCCTATGGCAATGAGCAGTTCTTC
CAVSPYGNEQFF
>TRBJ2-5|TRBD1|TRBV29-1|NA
TGCAGCGTTGAAGTTTCAGGGGGCCGGGGGGAGACCCAGTACTTC
CSVEVSGGRGETQYF
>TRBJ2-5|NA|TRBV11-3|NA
TGTGCCAGCAGCCAAGGGGCAGCCGAAGAGACCCAGTACTTC
CASSQGAAEETQYF
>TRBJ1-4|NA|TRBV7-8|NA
TGTGCCAGCAGCTTAGCCTCAGGGATTAGAGAAAAACTGTTTTTT
CASSLASGIREKLFF
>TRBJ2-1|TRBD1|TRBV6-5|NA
TGTGCCAGCAGCCGGGGGGACAGGGTCTACAATGAGCAGTTCTTC
CASSRGDRVYNEQFF
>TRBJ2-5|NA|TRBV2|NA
TGTGCCAGCACGCCGTACAGCCAAGAGACCCAGTACTTC
CASTPYSQETQYF
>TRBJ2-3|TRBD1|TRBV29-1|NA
TGCAGCGCTTGGGACAGGGGGCCAGATACGCAGTATTTT
CSAWDRGPDTQYF
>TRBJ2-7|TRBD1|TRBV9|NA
TGTGCCAGCAGCTTTGGACAGGGGTACGAGCAGTACTTC
CASSFGQGYEQYF
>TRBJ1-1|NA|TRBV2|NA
TGTGCCAGCAGTGAACAGGGAGGCACTGAAGCTTTCTTT
CASSEQGGTEAFF
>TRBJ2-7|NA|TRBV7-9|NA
TGTGCCAGCAGCTTAGGAGACCACGGAGGAATTGAATACGAGCAGTACTTC
CASSLGDHGGIEYEQYF
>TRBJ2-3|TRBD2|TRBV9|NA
TGTGCCAGCAGCGTCCCGATTATAGCGGGAGATGGTACAGATACGCAGTATTTT
CASSVPIIAGDGTDTQYF
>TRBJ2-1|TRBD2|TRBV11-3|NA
TGTGCCAGCAGCCTGACTAGCGCCCTTGGGGAGCAGTTCTTC
CASSLTSALGEQFF
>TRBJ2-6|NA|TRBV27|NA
TGTGCCAGCAGAAATCCGGCTGGGGCCAACGTCCTGACTTTC
CASRNPAGANVLTF
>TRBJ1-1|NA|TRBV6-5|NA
TGTGCCAGCAGCTTGAGGGAGGATCTGGGAGAAGCTTTCTTT
CASSLREDLGEAFF
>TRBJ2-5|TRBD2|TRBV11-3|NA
TGTGCCAGCAGCAAGGAAACCGGGACTAGCGGGAGTTACGTAGAGACCCAGTACTTC
CASSKETGTSGSYVETQYF
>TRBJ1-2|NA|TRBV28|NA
TGTGCCAGCAGTTCTATATCGGTCAACTATGGCTACACCTTC
CASSSISVNYGYTF
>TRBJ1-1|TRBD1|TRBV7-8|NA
TGTGCCAGCAGTTTAATTAGGGGCTTTATTGGGACAGGGGGCCGATGGAACACTGAAGCTTTCTTT
CASSLIRGFIGTGGRWNTEAFF
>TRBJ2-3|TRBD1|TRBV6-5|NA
TGTGCCAGCAGTTTTGACAGGGAGATAGATACGCAGTATTTT
CASSFDREIDTQYF
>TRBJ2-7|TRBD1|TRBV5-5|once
TGTGCCAGCAGCTTTAGCCGGGACAGGGCACAGAAGCAGTACTTC
CASSFSRDRAQKQYF
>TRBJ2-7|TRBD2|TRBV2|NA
TGTGCCGGAGCTCCCGAGCGGGAGTCTTACGAGCAGTACTTC
CAGAPERESYEQYF
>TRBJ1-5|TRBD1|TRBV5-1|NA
TGCGCCAGCAGCTTGACAGGGGGGGGTCAGCCCCAGCATTTT
CASSLTGGGQPQHF
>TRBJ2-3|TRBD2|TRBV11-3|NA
TGTGCCAGCAGCCGCCCGTTAAGCGGGAGGGGTACAGATACGCAGTATTTT
CASSRPLSGRGTDTQYF
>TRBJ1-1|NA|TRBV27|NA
TGTGCCAGCAGTTTAGAGGGATCAAGCACTGAAGCTTTCTTT
CASSLEGSSTEAFF
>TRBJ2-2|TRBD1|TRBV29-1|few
TGCAGCGTAACAGGGGGCAACGGGGAGCTGTTTTTT
CSVTGGNGELFF
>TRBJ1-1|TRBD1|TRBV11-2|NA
TGTGCCAGCAGCTTGAACCAGGGGGCCTCGGAAGCTTTCTTT
CASSLNQGASEAFF
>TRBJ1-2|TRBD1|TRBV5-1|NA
TGCGCCAGCAGCTTGGCAGACAGGGCCTATGGCTACACCTTC
CASSLADRAYGYTF
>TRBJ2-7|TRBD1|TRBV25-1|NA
TGTGCCAGCAGTGCCGGGACAGGGATTAAGCAGTACTTC
CASSAGTGIKQYF
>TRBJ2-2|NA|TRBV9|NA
TGTGCCAGCAGTCGTCCCACCGGGACTGTGAACACCGGGGAGCTGTTTTTT
CASSRPTGTVNTGELFF
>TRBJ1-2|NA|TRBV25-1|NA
TGTGCCAGCAGTGGCGGGGGTGAGGGCTACACCTTC
CASSGGGEGYTF
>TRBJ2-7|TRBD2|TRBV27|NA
TGTGCCAGCAGTTTCGCTAGCGGGAATCGCGAGCAGTACTTC
CASSFASGNREQYF
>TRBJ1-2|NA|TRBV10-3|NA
TGTGCCATCAGTGACAACGGCGGAAACAATGGCTACACCTTC
CAISDNGGNNGYTF
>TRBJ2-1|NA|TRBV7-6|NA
TGTGCCAGCAGCCTAACAGAAGCGGAGGGCAATGAGCAGTTCTTC
CASSLTEAEGNEQFF
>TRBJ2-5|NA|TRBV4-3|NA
TGCGCCAGCAGCCAAGCGGGAGCGGAGACCCAGTACTTC
CASSQAGAETQYF
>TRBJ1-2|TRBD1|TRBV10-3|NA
TGTGCCATCAGTGAGCCACTACAGGGGTCGGAAGGCTACACCTTC
CAISEPLQGSEGYTF
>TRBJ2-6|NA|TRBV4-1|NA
TGCGCCAGCACCTCCGGGGGTTCCAAATCTGGGGCCAACGTCCTGACTTTC
CASTSGGSKSGANVLTF
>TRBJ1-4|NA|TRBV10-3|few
TGTGCCACCCACCGGGACAAGAATGAAAAACTGTTTTTT
CATHRDKNEKLFF
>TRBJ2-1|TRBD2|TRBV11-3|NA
TGTGCCAGCAGCTTGGCCGGGGGAGCGGGATGGGATGAGCAGTTCTTC
CASSLAGGAGWDEQFF
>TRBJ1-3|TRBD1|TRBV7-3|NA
TGTGCCAGCAGCTTAATGACAGGGGCTGGAAACACCATATATTTT
CASSLMTGAGNTIYF
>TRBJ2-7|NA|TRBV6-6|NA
TGTGCCAGCAGTGTATCCTACGAGCAGTACTTC
CASSVSYEQYF
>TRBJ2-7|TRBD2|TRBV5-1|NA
TGCGCCAGCAGCTTTTCGACTAGCGGAGGGTACGAGCAGTACTTC
CASSFSTSGGYEQYF
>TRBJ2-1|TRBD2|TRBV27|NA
TGTGCCAGCAGTACCACTAGCGGGAGGGTTTTCTTC
CASSTTSGRVFF
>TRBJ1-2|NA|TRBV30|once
TGTGCCTGGAGTGTCAGCGGACATGGCTACACCTTC
CAWSVSGHGYTF
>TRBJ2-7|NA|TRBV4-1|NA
TGCGCCAGCAGCCAAGAACCAGGAAGCTACGAGCAGTACTTC
CASSQEPGSYEQYF
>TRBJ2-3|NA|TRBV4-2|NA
TGTGCCAGCAGCCAAGATAGACCAGGCTGGAGGATCACAGATACGCAGTATTTT
CASSQDRPGWRITDTQYF